The source of this TCR beta chain is a study of T cells after yellow fever vaccination. About the study: Preparation of fractions with low cell numbers was performed using SMART-Seq v4 Ultra Low Input. General study results and limits: After the booster, roughly 96% of CD4 and 88% of CD8 primary-response clones were re-detected. Contamination by abundant bulk-population clonotypes could be present in FACS-sorted repertoires.

The CDR3 is made up of 20 amino acids. Unmatched junction bases numbered 17, after V lost 5 bases and J lost 3 bases. Per the germline V gene, CDR1 is SGHTA and CDR2 is FQGTGA. TCR cDNA, made by 5'RACE template switching, carried an added universal primer site and UMIs. MiXCR, applied by TCRdb to the 5' RACE reads, yields one record per CDR3 protein. The sample carries approximately 250,000 distinct CDR3 sequences, about 5.2% recorded once. A few counts support this clonotype. Its target is unknown. The starting material was CD4+ T cells sorted from PBMCs, obtained on the day of the yellow fever booster vaccination. The V gene is TRBV7-3, the J gene TRBJ2-1; 12 bases align to TRBD2. The sequence derives from a man aged 18-30 years who received the YFV17D yellow fever vaccine. This chain's CDR3 is CASSLRSSGGVSGSYNEQFF. In DNA form, the CDR3 reads TGTGCCAGCAGCCTAAGGTCTAGCGGGGGGGTAAGCGGTAGCTACAATGAGCAGTTCTTC.